A few counts support the clone carrying this T cell receptor beta chain. The sample is drawn from a study of human T cells and chemical hapten exposure. As for the study in general: 2% DPC was applied to approximately 2 cm by approximately 2 cm of upper inner arm skin for sensitization.

Per the authors' pipeline: Ranging from roughly 23,224 to 700,000, TCR counts per sample had a median value of approximately 97,000. TCRdb reprocessed the RACE reads with MiXCR, giving one entry per CDR3 protein. Clone size and V and J calls follow TCRdb, not the original study. The data show around 100,000 distinct CDR3 sequences, 8% to 13% seen once. The CDR3 sequence is 15 residues long. The J segment lost 4 bases and the V segment lost 2 bases, leaving 2 bases of the junction unmatched. CDR1 and CDR2 (germline): SGHDT, YYEEEE. Time point: patch test 1, 2 weeks after DPC sensitization. The treatment is: therapeutic diphenylcyclopropenone sensitization with weekly scalp DPC. Blood collection happened ahead of applying each patch test. Unfractionated whole blood yielded total RNA.

V is TRBV5-6 and J is TRBJ2-5; TRBD2 agrees at 13 bases. The sequenced sample was whole blood, obtained in connection with sensitization to the hapten diphenylcyclopropenone (DPC). This receptor was obtained from a woman in her thirties or forties with alopecia areata. Some clones in this sample may be carry-over from other donors' samples. The CDR3 nucleotides read TGTGCCAGCAGCTTAAGACTAGCGGGGGGAGAGACCCAGTACTTC. This encodes CASSLRLAGGETQYF.